A single sample is the source of the 15 T cell receptor beta chains below, sequenced in a study of T cell responses to AZD1222 COVID-19 vaccine. TCRdb's table, derived via immunoSEQ multiplex PCR, lists solely in-frame clones and lacks some. The table includes about 130,000 clones, approximately 93% detected once. The source was peripheral blood, collected on day 0 of AZD1222 vaccination. The receptors here all came from an adult in good health.

The DNA for the CDR3 is TGCAGTGCTAGTGTCAGGACGACCTATGGCTACACCTTC. Translation: CSASVRTTYGYTF. This chain joins TRBV20-1 and TRBJ1-2; D not resolved. Per the germline V gene, CDR1 is DFQATT and CDR2 is SNEGSKA (reference sequence). V dropped 3 bases and J dropped 4 bases, with 12 bases sitting between them. This CDR3 region has 13 residues.

V gene TRBV18 combines with J gene TRBJ2-3; unclear D gene. Germline CDR1 KGHSH, CDR2 LQKENI. V lost 6 bases and J lost 2, with 6 bases in between. This CDR3 is built from 12 residues. CDR3 amino acids: CASSSDTDTQYF. Here the CDR3 DNA reads TGTGCCAGCTCTTCGGACACAGATACGCAGTATTTT. The entire variable domain, with the rest obtained from reference TRBV18 and TRBJ2-3, is as follows: NAGVMQNPRHLVRRRGQEARLRCSPMKGHSHVYWYRQLPEEGLKFMVYLQKENIIDESGMPKERFSAEFPKEGPSILRIQQVVRGDSAAYFCASSSDTDTQYFGPGTRLTVL.

The chain couples TRBV4-3 to TRBJ2-1; 10 nucleotides agree with TRBD1. Unmatched junction bases numbered 7, after V lost 1 base and J lost 4 bases. Germline loops: CDR1 LGHNA, CDR2 YSLEER. CDR3 length: 17 amino acids. The CDR3 region is CASSQGGQGSRYNEQFF. The CDR3 nucleotides are TGCGCCAGCAGCCAAGGGGGACAGGGGAGTCGTTACAATGAGCAGTTCTTC.

The V and J genes are TRBV7-9 and TRBJ1-5; the match to TRBD1 covers 10 bases. The V gene end was trimmed by 5 bases and the J gene end by 0 bases; junction bases not matched to a gene: 7. The CDR3 length is 17 residues. Germline CDR1 and CDR2: SEHNR and FQNEAQ (reference sequence). Here the CDR3 reads CASSADRGRNSNQPQHF. The CDR3 DNA follows: TGTGCCAGCAGCGCTGACAGGGGGCGAAATAGCAATCAGCCCCAGCATTTT.

CDR3 bases: TGTGCCAGTAGTATTGGGGCAGGGGATTTCACAGATACGCAGTATTTT. As protein: CASSIGAGDFTDTQYF. The rearrangement joins TRBV19 to TRBJ2-3; tentative D call: TRBD1 (6 bases). CDR1 is LNHDA, CDR2 SQIVND, per germline (reference sequence). This CDR3 spans 16 amino acids. Deletions cut 3 bases from V and 2 bases from J, with 15 bases between.

The rearrangement uses TRBV18 and TRBJ1-1, with 8 bases that match TRBD1. The length of the CDR3 is 17 residues. Germline CDR1 reads KGHSH; CDR2 reads LQKENI. Trimming removed 3 bases from V and 0 bases from J; junction bases left unmatched: 9. In DNA form, the CDR3 reads TGTGCCAGCTCACCTACGAGAGGACAGGGATTGAACACTGAAGCTTTCTTT. Protein sequence: CASSPTRGQGLNTEAFF.

V is TRBV18 and J is TRBJ1-6; D is unclear. CDR1 and CDR2 (germline): KGHSH, LQKENI. CDR3 length: 15 amino acids. V lost 4 bases to trimming and J lost 8 bases, with 15 bases between them. The CDR3 loop reads CASSLQNSNDSPLHF. CDR3 DNA sequence: TGTGCCAGCTCACTACAGAATTCTAACGATTCACCCCTCCACTTT.

The chain links TRBV11-2 to TRBJ2-7; 8 nucleotides align to TRBD2. Trimming at V came to 5 bases and at J to 2 bases, leaving 8 bases not matched to a gene. Germline V gives CDR1 SGHAT, CDR2 FQNNGV. CDR3 length equals 15 residues. The CDR3 DNA sequence: TGTGCCAGCAGCCTTAGCGGGGCGAGTCCCTACGAGCAGTACTTC. It translates to CASSLSGASPYEQYF.

The chain links TRBV5-1 to TRBJ2-1, with 15 bases fitting TRBD2. The length of the CDR3 is 18 residues. Losses at the gene ends were 0 bases for V and 4 bases for J; bases not matched to a gene: 5. Germline lookup yields CDR1 SGHRS and CDR2 YFSETQ. Here the CDR3 DNA reads TGCGCCAGCAGCTTGGGGGGGACTAGCGGGAGGCAATACAATGAGCAGTTCTTC. As protein: CASSLGGTSGRQYNEQFF.

The chain links TRBV28 to TRBJ1-4; D might be TRBD1 (5 bases). V lost 3 bases and J lost 8, with 16 bases in between. In germline, CDR1 is MDHEN, CDR2 SYDVKM. CDR3 size: 15 residues. This chain's CDR3 is CASSFWRGGKEKLFF. For the CDR3, the DNA is TGTGCCAGCAGTTTTTGGAGGGGAGGGAAGGAAAAACTGTTTTTT.

This rearrangement joins TRBV11-2 to TRBJ2-7, with 7 bases identical to TRBD1. The germline V gene has CDR1 SGHAT and CDR2 FQNNGV. J was trimmed by 2 bases and V by 4 bases; bases with no gene match: 5. This CDR3 spans 14 amino acids. In DNA, the CDR3 is TGTGCCAGCAGCTCTAGACAGGGACCCTACGAGCAGTACTTC. Encoded protein: CASSSRQGPYEQYF.

The CDR3 nucleotides are TGTGCCAGCAGTACAGGGGGCGACGGCAATCAGCCCCAGCATTTT. This gives the protein CASSTGGDGNQPQHF. This sequence joins TRBV28 and TRBJ1-5; 9 positions match TRBD1. CDR1 and CDR2 from the germline V gene are MDHEN and SYDVKM. The CDR3 has 15 residues. Trimming cost V 5 bases and J 2 bases; bases outside gene matches: 4.

The chain has TRBV7-2 and TRBJ1-1; D unclear. Germline V lookup: CDR1 SGHTA, CDR2 FQGNSA. Trimming pared 5 bases from V and 6 bases from J, leaving 7 bases between. The CDR3 spans 11 residues. The CDR3 bases are TGTGCCAGCAGCGGGGTGGCTGAAGCTTTCTTT. It specifies CASSGVAEAFF.

V and J are TRBV27 and TRBJ2-3; perhaps TRBD1 as D (6 bases). V was trimmed by 8 bases and J by 2 bases, leaving 23 bases between them. CDR3 length equals 17 residues. The germline gives CDR1 MNHEY, CDR2 SMNVEV (reference sequence). The CDR3 is CASLPTTSGAPTDTQYF. The CDR3 DNA reads TGTGCCAGCCTCCCCACTACCTCAGGGGCTCCCACAGATACGCAGTATTTT.

V and J are TRBV7-3 and TRBJ1-3; TRBD1 is a possible D gene (5 bases). V was clipped by 3 bases and J by 0 bases, with 12 bases between them. Germline-derived CDR1 and CDR2 are SGHTA and FQGTGA. The CDR3 is 16 residues long. CDR3 amino acids: CASSFSGGASGNTIYF. DNA for the CDR3: TGTGCCAGCAGCTTCTCGGGAGGGGCCTCTGGAAACACCATATATTTT.